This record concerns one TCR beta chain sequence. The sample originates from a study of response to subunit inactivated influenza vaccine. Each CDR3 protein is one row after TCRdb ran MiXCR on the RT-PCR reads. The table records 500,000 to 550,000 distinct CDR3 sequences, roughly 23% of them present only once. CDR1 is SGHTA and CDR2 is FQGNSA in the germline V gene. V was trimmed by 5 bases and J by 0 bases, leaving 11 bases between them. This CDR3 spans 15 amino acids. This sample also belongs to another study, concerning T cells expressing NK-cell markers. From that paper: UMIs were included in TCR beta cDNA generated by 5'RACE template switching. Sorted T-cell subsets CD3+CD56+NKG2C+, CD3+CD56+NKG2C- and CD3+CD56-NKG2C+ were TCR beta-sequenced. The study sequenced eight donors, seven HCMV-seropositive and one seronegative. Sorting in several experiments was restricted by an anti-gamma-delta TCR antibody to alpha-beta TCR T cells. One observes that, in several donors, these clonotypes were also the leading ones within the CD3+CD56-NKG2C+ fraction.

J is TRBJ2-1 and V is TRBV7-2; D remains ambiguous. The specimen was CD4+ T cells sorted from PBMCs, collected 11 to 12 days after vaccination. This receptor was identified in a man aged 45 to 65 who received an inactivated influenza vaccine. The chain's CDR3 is CASSRFSASYNEQFF. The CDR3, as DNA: TGTGCCAGCAGCCGCTTTAGTGCCTCCTACAATGAGCAGTTCTTC.